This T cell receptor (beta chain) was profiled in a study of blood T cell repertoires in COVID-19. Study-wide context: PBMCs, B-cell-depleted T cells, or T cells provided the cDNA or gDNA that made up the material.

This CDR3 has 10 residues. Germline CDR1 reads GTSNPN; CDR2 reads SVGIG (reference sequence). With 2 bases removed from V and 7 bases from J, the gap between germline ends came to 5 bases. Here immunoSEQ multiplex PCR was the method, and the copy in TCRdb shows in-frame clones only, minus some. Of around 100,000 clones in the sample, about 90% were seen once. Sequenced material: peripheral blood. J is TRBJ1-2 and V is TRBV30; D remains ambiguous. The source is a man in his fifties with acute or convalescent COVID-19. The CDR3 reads CAWSQVGYTF. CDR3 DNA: TGTGCCTGGAGTCAGGTTGGCTACACCTTC.